This T cell receptor (beta chain) was observed in a study of T cells after yellow fever vaccination. Across the study: Preparation of the low-cell-number fractions used SMART-Seq v4 Ultra Low Input.

With regard to this clonotype: Its antigen is unidentified.

Using its own MiXCR run on the 5' RACE reads, TCRdb lists one record per CDR3 protein. The table lists approximately 550,000 distinct CDR3 sequences, about a fifth of them singletons, with around 15% in the top ten. Study results and limitations: At under 98% for CD4 and almost 90% for CD8, most primary-vaccination clones showed up again after the booster. Clonotypes found in both CD4 and CD8 compartments made up a small share.

The germline gives CDR1 MDHEN, CDR2 SYDVKM. Trimming removed 7 bases from V and 4 bases from J, with 16 bases in between. This CDR3 is built from 14 residues. The TCR was taken from a man in his thirties or forties who received the YFV17D yellow fever vaccine. The chain has TRBV28 and TRBJ1-2; D unclear. The sequences come from PBMCs, collected 15 days after the yellow fever booster vaccination. The CDR3 DNA reads TGTGCCAGCAAGAGTTCCCGGAGCAGCTATGGCTACACCTTC. The encoded protein is CASKSSRSSYGYTF.